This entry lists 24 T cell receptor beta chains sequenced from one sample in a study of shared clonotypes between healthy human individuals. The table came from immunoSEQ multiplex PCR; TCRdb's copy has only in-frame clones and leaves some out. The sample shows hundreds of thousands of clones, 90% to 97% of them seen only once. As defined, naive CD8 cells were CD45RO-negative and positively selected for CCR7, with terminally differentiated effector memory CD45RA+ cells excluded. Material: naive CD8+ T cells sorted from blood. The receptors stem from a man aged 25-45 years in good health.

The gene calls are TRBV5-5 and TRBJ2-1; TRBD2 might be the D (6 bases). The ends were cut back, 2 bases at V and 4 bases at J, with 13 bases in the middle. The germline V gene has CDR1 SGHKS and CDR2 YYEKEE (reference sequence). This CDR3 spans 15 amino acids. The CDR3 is CASSFGGIGYNEQFF. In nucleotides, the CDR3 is TGTGCCAGCAGCTTTGGAGGGATCGGTTACAATGAGCAGTTCTTC.

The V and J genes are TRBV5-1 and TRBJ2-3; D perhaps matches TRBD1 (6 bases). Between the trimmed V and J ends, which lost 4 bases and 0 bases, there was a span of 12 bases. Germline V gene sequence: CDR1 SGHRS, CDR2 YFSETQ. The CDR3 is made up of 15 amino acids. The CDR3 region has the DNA TGCGCCAGCAGCAAGGGACAAACTAGCACAGATACGCAGTATTTT. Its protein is CASSKGQTSTDTQYF.

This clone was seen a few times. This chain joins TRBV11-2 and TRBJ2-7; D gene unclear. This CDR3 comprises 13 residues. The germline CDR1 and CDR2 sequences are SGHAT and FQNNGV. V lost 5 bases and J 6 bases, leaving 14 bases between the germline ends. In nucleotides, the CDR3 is TGTGCCAGCAGCGGCCCCGCTAGTCTCGAGCAGTACTTC. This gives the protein CASSGPASLEQYF. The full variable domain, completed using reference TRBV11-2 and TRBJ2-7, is EAGVAQSPRYKIIEKRQSVAFWCNPISGHATLYWYQQILGQGPKLLIQFQNNGVVDDSQLPKDRFSAERLKGVDSTLKIQPAKLEDSAVYLCASSGPASLEQYFGPGTRLTVT.

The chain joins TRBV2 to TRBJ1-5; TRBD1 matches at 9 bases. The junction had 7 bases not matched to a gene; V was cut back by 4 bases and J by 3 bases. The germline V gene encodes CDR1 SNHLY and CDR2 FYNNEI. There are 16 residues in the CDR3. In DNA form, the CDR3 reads TGTGCCAGCAGTGGGAACAGGGGGCAACCCAATCAGCCCCAGCATTTT. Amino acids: CASSGNRGQPNQPQHF.

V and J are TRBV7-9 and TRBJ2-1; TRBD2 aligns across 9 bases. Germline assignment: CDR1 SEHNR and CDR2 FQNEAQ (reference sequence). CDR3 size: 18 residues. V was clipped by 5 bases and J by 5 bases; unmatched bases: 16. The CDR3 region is CASSTTSSGAKENNEQFF. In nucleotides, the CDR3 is TGTGCCAGCAGCACCACCTCTAGCGGGGCTAAAGAAAACAATGAGCAGTTCTTC.

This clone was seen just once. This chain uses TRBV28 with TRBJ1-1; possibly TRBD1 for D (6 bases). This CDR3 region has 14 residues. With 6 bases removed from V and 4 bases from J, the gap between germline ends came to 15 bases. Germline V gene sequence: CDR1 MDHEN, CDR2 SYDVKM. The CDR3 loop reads CASSPYRDGTEAFF. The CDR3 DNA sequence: TGTGCCAGCAGCCCCTACAGGGATGGCACTGAAGCTTTCTTT.

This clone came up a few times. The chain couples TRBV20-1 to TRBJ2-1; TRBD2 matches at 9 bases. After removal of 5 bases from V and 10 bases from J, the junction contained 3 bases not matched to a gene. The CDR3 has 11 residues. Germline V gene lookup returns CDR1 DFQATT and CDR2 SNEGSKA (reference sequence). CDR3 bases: TGCAGTGCTTTAGCGGGAGAAGAGCAGTTCTTC. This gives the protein CSALAGEEQFF.

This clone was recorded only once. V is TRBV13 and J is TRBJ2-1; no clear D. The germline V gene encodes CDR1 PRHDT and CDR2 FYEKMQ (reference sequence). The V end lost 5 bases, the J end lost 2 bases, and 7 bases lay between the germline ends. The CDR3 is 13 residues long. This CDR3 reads CASSTPPYNEQFF. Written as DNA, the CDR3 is TGTGCCAGCAGCACACCTCCCTACAATGAGCAGTTCTTC.

CDR3 region: CASSSSRPPARNTDTQYF. The CDR3 region has the DNA TGTGCCAGCAGCTCCAGCCGACCTCCAGCACGGAACACAGATACGCAGTATTTT. This chain links TRBV7-9 with TRBJ2-3; D is unclear. Trimming removed 4 bases at V and 2 bases at J, with 22 bases between. The CDR3 runs 18 residues. Germline-derived CDR1 and CDR2 are SEHNR and FQNEAQ (reference sequence).

CDR3 protein: CASSPGDFQNTEAFF. The CDR3 DNA reads TGCGCCAGCAGCCCTGGGGACTTCCAGAACACTGAAGCTTTCTTT. The V and J genes are TRBV5-1 and TRBJ1-1; possibly TRBD1 for D (5 bases). Germline-derived CDR1 and CDR2 are SGHRS and YFSETQ. This CDR3 has 15 residues. V lost 4 bases to trimming and J lost 1 base, with 14 bases between them.

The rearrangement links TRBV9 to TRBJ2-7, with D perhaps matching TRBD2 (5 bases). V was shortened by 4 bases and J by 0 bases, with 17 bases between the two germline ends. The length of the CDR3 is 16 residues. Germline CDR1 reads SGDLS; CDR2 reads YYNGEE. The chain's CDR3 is CASSLSASGSSYEQYF. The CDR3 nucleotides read TGTGCCAGCAGCCTTTCTGCAAGCGGTAGCTCCTACGAGCAGTACTTC.

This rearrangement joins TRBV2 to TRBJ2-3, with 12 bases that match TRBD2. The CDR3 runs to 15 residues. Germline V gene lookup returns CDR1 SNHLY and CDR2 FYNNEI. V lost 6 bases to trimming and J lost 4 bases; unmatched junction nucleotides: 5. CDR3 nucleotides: TGTGCCAGCAGAAGGACTAGCGGGAAGTCAGATACGCAGTATTTT. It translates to CASRRTSGKSDTQYF.

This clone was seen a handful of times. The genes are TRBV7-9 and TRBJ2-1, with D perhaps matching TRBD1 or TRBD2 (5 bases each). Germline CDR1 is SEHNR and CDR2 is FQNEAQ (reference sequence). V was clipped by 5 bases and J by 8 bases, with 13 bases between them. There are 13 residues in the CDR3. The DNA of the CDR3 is TGTGCCAGCAGCCCCGGGATCAGGGATGAGCAGTTCTTC. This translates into CASSPGIRDEQFF.

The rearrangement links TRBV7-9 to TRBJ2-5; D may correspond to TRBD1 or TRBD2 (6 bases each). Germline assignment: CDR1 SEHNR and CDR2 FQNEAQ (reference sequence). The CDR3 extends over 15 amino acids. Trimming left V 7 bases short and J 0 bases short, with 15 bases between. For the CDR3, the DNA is TGTGCCAGCATCAGGGGACTGGACAACCAAGAGACCCAGTACTTC. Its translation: CASIRGLDNQETQYF.

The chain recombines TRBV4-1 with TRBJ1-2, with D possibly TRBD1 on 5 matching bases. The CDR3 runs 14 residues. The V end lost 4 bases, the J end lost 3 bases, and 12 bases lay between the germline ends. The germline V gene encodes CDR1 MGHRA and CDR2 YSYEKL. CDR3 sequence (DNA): TGCGCCAGCAGCCTGGGACCTTTGCACTATGGCTACACCTTC. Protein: CASSLGPLHYGYTF.

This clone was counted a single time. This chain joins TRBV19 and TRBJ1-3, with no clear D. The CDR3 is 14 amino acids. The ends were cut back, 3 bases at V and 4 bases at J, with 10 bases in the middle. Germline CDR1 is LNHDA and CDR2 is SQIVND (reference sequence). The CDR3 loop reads CASSISSGGNTIYF. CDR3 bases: TGTGCCAGTAGTATTTCAAGTGGCGGAAACACCATATATTTT.

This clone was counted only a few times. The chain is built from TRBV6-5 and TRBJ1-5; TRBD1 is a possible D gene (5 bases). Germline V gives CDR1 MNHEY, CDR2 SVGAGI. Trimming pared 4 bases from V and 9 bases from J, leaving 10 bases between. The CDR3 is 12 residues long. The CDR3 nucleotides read TGTGCCAGCAGTTCGGCGGGGGGGCCCCAGCATTTT. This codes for CASSSAGGPQHF.

The CDR3 here is CASSGPLGEQFF. DNA for the CDR3: TGTGCCAGCAGCGGGCCTCTAGGTGAGCAGTTCTTC. This chain links TRBV9 with TRBJ2-1; no definite D call. Per germline, CDR1 SGDLS and CDR2 YYNGEE. CDR3 length equals 12 residues. V was pared by 3 bases and J by 9 bases, with 10 bases between.

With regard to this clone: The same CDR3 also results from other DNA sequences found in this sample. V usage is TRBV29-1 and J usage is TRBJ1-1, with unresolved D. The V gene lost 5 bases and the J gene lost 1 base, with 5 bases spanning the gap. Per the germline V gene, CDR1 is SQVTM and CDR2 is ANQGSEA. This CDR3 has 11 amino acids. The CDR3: CSVLGNTEAFF. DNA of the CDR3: TGCAGCGTTCTAGGGAACACTGAAGCTTTCTTT.

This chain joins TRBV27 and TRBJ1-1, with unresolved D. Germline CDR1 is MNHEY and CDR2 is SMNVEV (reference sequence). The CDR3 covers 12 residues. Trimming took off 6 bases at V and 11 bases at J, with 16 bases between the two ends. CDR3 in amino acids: CASRRPGREAFF. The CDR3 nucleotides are TGTGCCAGCAGGCGTCCCGGACGGGAGGCTTTCTTT.

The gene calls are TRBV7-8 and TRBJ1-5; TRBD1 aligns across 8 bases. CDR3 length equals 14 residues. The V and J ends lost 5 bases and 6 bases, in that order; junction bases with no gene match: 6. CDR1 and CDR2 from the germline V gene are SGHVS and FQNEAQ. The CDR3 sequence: CASSKPQGAQPQHF. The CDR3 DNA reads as TGTGCCAGCAGCAAACCCCAGGGGGCTCAGCCCCAGCATTTT.

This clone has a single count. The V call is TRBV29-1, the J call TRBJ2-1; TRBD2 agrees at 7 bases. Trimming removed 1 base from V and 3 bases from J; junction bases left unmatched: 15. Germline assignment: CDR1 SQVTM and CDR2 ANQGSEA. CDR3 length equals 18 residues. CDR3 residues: CSVEGGTWGGRGYNEQFF. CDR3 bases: TGCAGCGTTGAAGGGGGAACTTGGGGAGGGAGAGGCTACAATGAGCAGTTCTTC.

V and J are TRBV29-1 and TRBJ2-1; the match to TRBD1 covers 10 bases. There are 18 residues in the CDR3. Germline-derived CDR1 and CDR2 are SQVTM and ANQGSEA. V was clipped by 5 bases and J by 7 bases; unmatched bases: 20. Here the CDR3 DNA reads TGCAGCGTTCCTTCGGGACAGGGGTCGTGGGAGTGGTTTAATGAGCAGTTCTTC. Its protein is CSVPSGQGSWEWFNEQFF.

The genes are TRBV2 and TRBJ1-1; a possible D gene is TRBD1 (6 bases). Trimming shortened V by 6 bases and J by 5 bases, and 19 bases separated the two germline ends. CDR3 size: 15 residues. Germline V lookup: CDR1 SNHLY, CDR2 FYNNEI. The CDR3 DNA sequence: TGTGCCAGCAGCCTCCGGGGGGCGGGGAGTACTGAAGCTTTCTTT. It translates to CASSLRGAGSTEAFF.